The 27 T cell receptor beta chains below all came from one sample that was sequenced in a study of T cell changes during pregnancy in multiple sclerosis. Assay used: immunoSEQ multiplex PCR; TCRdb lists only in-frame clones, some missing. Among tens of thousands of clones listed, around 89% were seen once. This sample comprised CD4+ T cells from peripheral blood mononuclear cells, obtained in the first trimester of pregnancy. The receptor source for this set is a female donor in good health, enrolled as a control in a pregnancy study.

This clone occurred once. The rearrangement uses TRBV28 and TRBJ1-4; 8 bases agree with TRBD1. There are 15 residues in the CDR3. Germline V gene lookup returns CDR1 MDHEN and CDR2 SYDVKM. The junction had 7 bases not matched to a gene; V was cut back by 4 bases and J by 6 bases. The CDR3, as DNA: TGTGCCAGCAGTTCGATCGGACAGGGTTATGAAAAACTGTTTTTT. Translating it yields CASSSIGQGYEKLFF.

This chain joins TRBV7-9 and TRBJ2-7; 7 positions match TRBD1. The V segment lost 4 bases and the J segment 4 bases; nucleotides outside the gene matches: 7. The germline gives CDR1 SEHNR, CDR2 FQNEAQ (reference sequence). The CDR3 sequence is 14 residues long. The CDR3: CASSSLGQVYEQYF. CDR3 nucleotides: TGTGCCAGCAGCTCCCTCGGACAGGTTTACGAGCAGTACTTC.

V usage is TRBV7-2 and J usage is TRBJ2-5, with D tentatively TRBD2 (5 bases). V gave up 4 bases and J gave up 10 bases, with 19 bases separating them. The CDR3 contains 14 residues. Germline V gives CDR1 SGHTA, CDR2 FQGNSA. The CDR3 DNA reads TGTGCCAGCAGCTCTTGGGTGGCGAGCGGCGGCCAGTACTTC. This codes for CASSSWVASGGQYF.

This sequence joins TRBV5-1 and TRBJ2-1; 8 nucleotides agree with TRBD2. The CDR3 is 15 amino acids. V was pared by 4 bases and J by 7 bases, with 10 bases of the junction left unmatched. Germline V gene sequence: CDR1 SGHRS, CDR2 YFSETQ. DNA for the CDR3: TGCGCCAGCAGCCTCACCGGGACTAGGGGGAATGAGCAGTTCTTC. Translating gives CASSLTGTRGNEQFF. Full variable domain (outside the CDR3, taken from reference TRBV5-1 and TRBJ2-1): KAGVTQTPRYLIKTRGQQVTLSCSPISGHRSVSWYQQTPGQGLQFLFEYFSETQRNKGNFPGRFSGRQFSNSRSEMNVSTLELGDSALYLCASSLTGTRGNEQFFGPGTRLTVL.

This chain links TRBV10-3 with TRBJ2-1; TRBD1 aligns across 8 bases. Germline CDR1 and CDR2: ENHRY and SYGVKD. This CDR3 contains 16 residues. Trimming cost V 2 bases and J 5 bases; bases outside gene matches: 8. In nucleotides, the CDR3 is TGTGCCATCAGTGAGACCGGGACAGGTAACAACAATGAGCAGTTCTTC. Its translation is CAISETGTGNNNEQFF.

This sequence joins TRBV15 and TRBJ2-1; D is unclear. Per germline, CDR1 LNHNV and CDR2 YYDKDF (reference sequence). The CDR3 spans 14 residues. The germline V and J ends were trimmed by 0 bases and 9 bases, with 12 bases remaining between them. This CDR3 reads CATSRDRAPGEQFF. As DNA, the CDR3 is TGTGCCACCAGCAGAGATCGCGCGCCTGGTGAGCAGTTCTTC.

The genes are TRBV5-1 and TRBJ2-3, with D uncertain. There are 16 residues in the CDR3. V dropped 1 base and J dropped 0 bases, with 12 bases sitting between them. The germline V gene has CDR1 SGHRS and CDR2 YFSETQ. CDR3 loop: CASSLTARTSTDTQYF. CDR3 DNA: TGCGCCAGCAGCTTGACAGCCCGTACTAGCACAGATACGCAGTATTTT.

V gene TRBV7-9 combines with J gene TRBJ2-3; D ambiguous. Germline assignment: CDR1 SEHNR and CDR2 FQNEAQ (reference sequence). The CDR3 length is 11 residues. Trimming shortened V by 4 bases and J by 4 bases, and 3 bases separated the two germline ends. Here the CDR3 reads CASSSSDTQYF. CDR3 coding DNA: TGTGCCAGCAGCTCGTCAGATACGCAGTATTTT.

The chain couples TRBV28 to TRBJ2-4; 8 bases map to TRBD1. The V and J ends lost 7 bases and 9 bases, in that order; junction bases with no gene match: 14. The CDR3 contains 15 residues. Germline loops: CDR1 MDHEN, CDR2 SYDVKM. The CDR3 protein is CASTTGQVVGSIQYF. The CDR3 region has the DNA TGTGCCAGCACAACGGGACAGGTAGTAGGGAGCATTCAGTACTTC.

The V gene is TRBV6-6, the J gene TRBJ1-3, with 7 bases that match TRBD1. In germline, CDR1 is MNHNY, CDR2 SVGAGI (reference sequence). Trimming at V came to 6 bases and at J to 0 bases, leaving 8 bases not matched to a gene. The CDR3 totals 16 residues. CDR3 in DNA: TGTGCCAGCAGCCCAGACAGGGCACACTCTGGAAACACCATATATTTT. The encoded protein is CASSPDRAHSGNTIYF.

The CDR3 region is CASSKPDGVGLYEQFF. CDR3 DNA sequence: TGTGCCAGCAGCAAACCGGACGGGGTCGGCTTGTATGAGCAGTTCTTC. This chain joins TRBV5-4 and TRBJ2-1; a possible D gene is TRBD2 (5 bases). V was clipped by 4 bases and J by 8 bases, with 22 bases between them. Germline CDR1 and CDR2: SGHNT and YYREEE (reference sequence). This CDR3 has 16 residues.

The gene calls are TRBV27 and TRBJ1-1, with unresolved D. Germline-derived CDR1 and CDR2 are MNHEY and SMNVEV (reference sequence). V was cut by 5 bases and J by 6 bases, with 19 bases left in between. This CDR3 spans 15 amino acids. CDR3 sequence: CASSPYTAQSAEAFF. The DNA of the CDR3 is TGTGCCAGCAGTCCCTACACGGCACAGTCTGCTGAAGCTTTCTTT.

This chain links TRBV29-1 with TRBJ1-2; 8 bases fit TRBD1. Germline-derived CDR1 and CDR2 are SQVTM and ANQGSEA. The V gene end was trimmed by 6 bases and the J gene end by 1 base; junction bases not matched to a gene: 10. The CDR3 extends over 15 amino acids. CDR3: CSVVPGTGVNYGYTF. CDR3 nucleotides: TGCAGCGTGGTACCCGGGACAGGAGTTAACTATGGCTACACCTTC.

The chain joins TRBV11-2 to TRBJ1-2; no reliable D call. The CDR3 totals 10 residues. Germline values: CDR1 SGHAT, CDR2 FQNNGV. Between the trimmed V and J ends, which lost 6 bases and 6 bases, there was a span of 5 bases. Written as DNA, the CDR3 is TGTGCCAGCAGAGGAGATGGCTACACCTTC. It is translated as CASRGDGYTF.

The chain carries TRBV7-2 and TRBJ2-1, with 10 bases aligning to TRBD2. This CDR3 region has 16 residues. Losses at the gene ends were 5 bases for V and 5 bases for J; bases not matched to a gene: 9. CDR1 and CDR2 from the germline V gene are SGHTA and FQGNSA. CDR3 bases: TGTGCCAGCAGCCTACGCGAGCGGGGGGGACACAATGAGCAGTTCTTC. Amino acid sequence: CASSLRERGGHNEQFF.

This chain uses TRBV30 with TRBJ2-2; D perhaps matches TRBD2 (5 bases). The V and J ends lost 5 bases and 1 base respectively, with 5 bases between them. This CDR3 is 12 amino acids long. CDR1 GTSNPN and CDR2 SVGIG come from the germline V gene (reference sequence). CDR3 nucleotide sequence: TGTGCCTGGGGGAGGAACACCGGGGAGCTGTTTTTT. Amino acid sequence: CAWGRNTGELFF.

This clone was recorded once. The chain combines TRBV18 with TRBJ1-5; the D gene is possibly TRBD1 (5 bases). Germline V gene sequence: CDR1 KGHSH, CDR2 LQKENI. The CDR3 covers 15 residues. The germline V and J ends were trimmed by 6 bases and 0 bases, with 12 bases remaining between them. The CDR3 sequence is CASSGGGNSNQPQHF. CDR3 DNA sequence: TGTGCCAGCTCCGGGGGGGGGAATAGCAATCAGCCCCAGCATTTT.

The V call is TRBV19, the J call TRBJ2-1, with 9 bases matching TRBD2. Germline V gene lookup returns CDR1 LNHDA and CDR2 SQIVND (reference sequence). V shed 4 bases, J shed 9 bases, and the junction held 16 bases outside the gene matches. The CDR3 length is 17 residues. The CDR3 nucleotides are TGTGCCAGTAGTAGAAGGTTTAGCGGGAGCGGAATTCCTGAGCAGTTCTTC. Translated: CASSRRFSGSGIPEQFF.

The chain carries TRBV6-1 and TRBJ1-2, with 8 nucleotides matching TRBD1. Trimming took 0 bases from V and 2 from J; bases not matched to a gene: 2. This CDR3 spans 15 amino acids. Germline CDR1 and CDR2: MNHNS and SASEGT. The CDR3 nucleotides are TGTGCCAGCAGTGAAGCTGGACAGGGAAACTATGGCTACACCTTC. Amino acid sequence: CASSEAGQGNYGYTF.

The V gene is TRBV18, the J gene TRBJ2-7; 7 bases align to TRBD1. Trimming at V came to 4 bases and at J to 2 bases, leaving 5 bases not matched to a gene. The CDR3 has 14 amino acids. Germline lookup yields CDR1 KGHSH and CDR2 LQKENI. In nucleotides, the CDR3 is TGTGCCAGCTCACAGACGGGACAGCCCTACGAGCAGTACTTC. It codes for CASSQTGQPYEQYF.

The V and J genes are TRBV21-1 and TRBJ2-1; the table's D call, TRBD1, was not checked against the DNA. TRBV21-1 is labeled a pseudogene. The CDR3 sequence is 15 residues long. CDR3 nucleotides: TGTGCCAGTAACCCCAGGGGGAGCTCCTACAATGAGCAGTTCTTC. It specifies CASNPRGSSYNEQFF.

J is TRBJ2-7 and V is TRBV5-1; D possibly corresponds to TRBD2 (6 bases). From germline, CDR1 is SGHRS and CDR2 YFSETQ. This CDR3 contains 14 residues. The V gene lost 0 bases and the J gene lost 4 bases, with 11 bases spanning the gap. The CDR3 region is CASSLGGREYEQYF. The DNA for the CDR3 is TGCGCCAGCAGCTTGGGGGGACGGGAGTACGAGCAGTACTTC.

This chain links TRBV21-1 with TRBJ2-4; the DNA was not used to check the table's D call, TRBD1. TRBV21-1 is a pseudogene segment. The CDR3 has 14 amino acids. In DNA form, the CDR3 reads TGTGCCAGCAATCCGGGACAGGGAGGGAACATTCAGTACTTC. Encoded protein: CASNPGQGGNIQYF.

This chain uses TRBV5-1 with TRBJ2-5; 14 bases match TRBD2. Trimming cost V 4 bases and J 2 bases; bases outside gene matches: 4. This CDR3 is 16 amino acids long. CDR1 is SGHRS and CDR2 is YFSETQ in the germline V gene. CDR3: CASSTRTSGGQETQYF. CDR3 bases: TGCGCCAGCAGCACCAGGACTAGCGGGGGGCAAGAGACCCAGTACTTC. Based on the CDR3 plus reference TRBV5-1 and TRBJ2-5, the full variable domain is KAGVTQTPRYLIKTRGQQVTLSCSPISGHRSVSWYQQTPGQGLQFLFEYFSETQRNKGNFPGRFSGRQFSNSRSEMNVSTLELGDSALYLCASSTRTSGGQETQYFGPGTRLLVL.

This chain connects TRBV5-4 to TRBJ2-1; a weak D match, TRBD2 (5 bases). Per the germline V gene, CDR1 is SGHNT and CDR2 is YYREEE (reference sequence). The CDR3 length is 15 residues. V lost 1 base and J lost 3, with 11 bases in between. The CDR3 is CASSLSTTVYNEQFF. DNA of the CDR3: TGTGCCAGCAGCTTGTCGACTACCGTCTACAATGAGCAGTTCTTC.

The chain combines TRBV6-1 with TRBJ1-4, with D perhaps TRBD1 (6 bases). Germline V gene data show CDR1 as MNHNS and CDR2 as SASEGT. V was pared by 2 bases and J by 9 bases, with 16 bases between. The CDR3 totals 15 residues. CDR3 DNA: TGTGCCAGCAGTGAAAAGGGCCAGGGGATGCAAAAACTGTTTTTT. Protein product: CASSEKGQGMQKLFF.

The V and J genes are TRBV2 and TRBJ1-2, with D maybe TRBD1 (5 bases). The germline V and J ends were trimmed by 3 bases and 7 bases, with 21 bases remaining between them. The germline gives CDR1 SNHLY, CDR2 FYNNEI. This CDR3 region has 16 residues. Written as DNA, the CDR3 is TGTGCCAGCAGTGAGGCGGGGGGAGGTAGCGTCGGTGGCTACACCTTC. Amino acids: CASSEAGGGSVGGYTF.